This note documents a single T cell receptor beta chain sequence. Its target is unknown. The CDR3 runs to 13 residues. From germline, CDR1 is LNHDA and CDR2 SQIVND (reference sequence). The V gene lost 2 bases and the J gene lost 9 bases, with 13 bases spanning the gap. TCR beta VDJ and CDR3 profiles were obtained from a genomic DNA template. A single record per CDR3 protein comes from TCRdb applying MiXCR to the reads. The profile shows some 180,000 distinct CDR3 sequences, around half of them singletons. This specimen comes from a study of CD8+CD57+ T cells in acquired aplastic anemia. The wider study: When averaged, DNA from sorted CD4+ and CD8+ cells came to approximately 3.2 ug. The average read count for CD4+ cells in healthy donors was some 9.9 million.

Study outcomes and limitations: Some 28 CD8+ CDR3 sequences occurred in both the patients and the controls. Patients were compared with controls for CD8+ Simpson's diversity, and no significant difference emerged.

The chain couples TRBV19 to TRBJ2-5; possible D gene TRBD2, 7 bases. The source is a human donor in good health. The specimen sequenced was sorted CD4+, CD8+, or CD8+CD57+ T cells (not recorded which) from PBMCs. DNA for the CDR3: TGTGCCAGTAGTATACGGGGGGCGGAGGCCCAGTACTTC. Its protein is CASSIRGAEAQYF.